These 20 T cell receptor beta chains were all obtained from the same sample, sequenced in a study of T cells in Graves' hyperthyroidism and ophthalmopathy (dated by TCRdb to between 2017 and 2020). The protocol used for the library was multiplex PCR. The instrument given in TCRdb is Illumina HiSeq 2000. The TCR beta CDR3 regions were amplified from RNA transcripts. The TCR CDR3 was subjected to a first round of RT-PCR using the HTBI primer set and the Qiagen OneStep RT-PCR kit. The public reads were run again by TCRdb, first through fastp at Q25 and then through MiXCR, and only productive beta chains were kept. Each record represents a unique CDR3 protein, reported with the most common genes and DNA among its rows. This sample gives about 610,000 distinct CDR3 sequences in total; under 15% of them show up just once. The ten largest clones add up to over 3.5% of the sample. The source material was blood. The receptors derive from a woman between 40 and 50 years old with Graves' ophthalmopathy.

V usage is TRBV28 and J usage is TRBJ1-2, with D perhaps matching TRBD1 (5 bases). Germline-derived CDR1 and CDR2 are MDHEN and SYDVKM. Deletions cut 1 base from V and 2 bases from J, with 11 bases between. This CDR3 region has 15 residues. CDR3: CASSLLLGTNYGYTF. The CDR3 DNA reads as TGTGCCAGCAGTTTATTGTTAGGGACCAACTATGGCTACACCTTC.

At least ten counts were recorded for this clonotype. The CDR3 here is CASSLSGDRGPETQYF. The CDR3 nucleotides read TGTGCCAGCAGCTTATCCGGGGACAGGGGGCCAGAGACCCAGTACTTC. The chain joins TRBV7-2 to TRBJ2-5, with 12 bases aligning to TRBD1. V gave up 2 bases and J gave up 4 bases; unmatched junction bases: 5. The CDR3 consists of 16 residues. Germline-derived CDR1 and CDR2 are SGHTA and FQGNSA.

At least ten counts were recorded for this clonotype. V is TRBV12-3 or TRBV12-4 and J is TRBJ2-5; 11 nucleotides line up with TRBD2. The CDR3 has 15 amino acids. V was pared by 7 bases and J by 3 bases, with 7 bases of the junction left unmatched. DNA of the CDR3: TGTGCCAGCACTCTACTAGCGGGAGCCAAAGAGACCCAGTACTTC. Translating it yields CASTLLAGAKETQYF.

Regarding this clonotype: A read error may be the cause here, since a much bigger clone is one base away. For the CDR3, the DNA is TGTGCCAGAAGTCCCCCAGACAGGGTTCGGGAGACCCAGTACTTC. Residues: CARSPPDRVRETQYF. The chain is built from TRBV28 and TRBJ2-5, with 7 bases lining up with TRBD1. V was pared by 9 bases and J by 5 bases, with 15 bases of the junction left unmatched. Germline V gene data show CDR1 as MDHEN and CDR2 as SYDVKM. The CDR3 is 15 residues long.

This clonotype was counted a few times. This chain joins TRBV20-1 and TRBJ2-2; D uncertain. Trimming shortened V by 3 bases and J by 1 base, and 12 bases separated the two germline ends. The CDR3 extends over 15 amino acids. Germline assignment: CDR1 DFQATT and CDR2 SNEGSKA (reference sequence). CDR3 nucleotide sequence: TGCAGTGCTAGTTTAGTGGGATTGAACACCGGGGAGCTGTTTTTT. Its translation: CSASLVGLNTGELFF.

This clonotype has a handful of counts. V is TRBV3-1 and J is TRBJ2-5; 7 nucleotides align to TRBD1. Germline V gene data show CDR1 as LGHDT and CDR2 as YNNKEL (reference sequence). After removal of 3 bases from V and 2 bases from J, the junction contained 6 bases not matched to a gene. The CDR3 extends over 15 amino acids. In DNA, the CDR3 is TGTGCCAGCAGCCATACCGACAGGGCTCAAGAGACCCAGTACTTC. Encoded protein: CASSHTDRAQETQYF.

The chain has TRBV7-9 and TRBJ2-7; 7 bases agree with TRBD1. Germline V gene lookup returns CDR1 SEHNR and CDR2 FQNEAQ (reference sequence). Losses at the gene ends were 6 bases for V and 1 base for J; bases not matched to a gene: 6. This CDR3 comprises 14 residues. The DNA for the CDR3 is TGTGCCAGCAGTTACGACAGGGAATCCTACGAGCAGTACTTC. Translation: CASSYDRESYEQYF.

This clonotype was counted many times. J is TRBJ2-7 and V is TRBV20-1; D uncertain. The CDR3 totals 16 residues. Trimming removed 0 bases from V and 2 bases from J, with 17 bases in between. Germline values: CDR1 DFQATT, CDR2 SNEGSKA (reference sequence). This chain's CDR3 is CSARDPRLDLPYEQYF. CDR3 DNA: TGCAGTGCTAGAGATCCGCGCCTAGACCTTCCCTACGAGCAGTACTTC.

In its sample, this clonotype was seen many times. The chain is built from TRBV10-3 and TRBJ1-1; a weak D match, TRBD1 (5 bases). Germline V lookup: CDR1 ENHRY, CDR2 SYGVKD. The CDR3 runs to 14 residues. Trimming pared 4 bases from V and 2 bases from J, leaving 11 bases between. The CDR3 DNA sequence: TGTGCCATCAGTGCGGGGGACCTTAACACTGAAGCTTTCTTT. Translation: CAISAGDLNTEAFF.

At least ten counts were recorded for this clonotype. The chain recombines TRBV6-1 with TRBJ2-4; TRBD2 might be the D (6 bases). This CDR3 spans 12 amino acids. The V gene's germline CDR1 is MNHNS and CDR2 SASEGT. Trimming shortened V by 6 bases and J by 9 bases, and 12 bases separated the two germline ends. The CDR3 is CASRGPGVIQYF. Here the CDR3 DNA reads TGTGCCAGCAGGGGGCCGGGAGTCATTCAGTACTTC.

The chain links TRBV28 to TRBJ1-2, with no clear D. Trimming removed 10 bases from V and 4 bases from J, with 10 bases in between. The CDR3 has 11 amino acids. Germline-derived CDR1 and CDR2 are MDHEN and SYDVKM. Written as DNA, the CDR3 is TGTGCCACTACGAACCTCTATGGCTACACCTTC. Translation gives CATTNLYGYTF.

This clonotype occurred many times. The chain combines TRBV10-2 with TRBJ1-5; maybe TRBD1 (5 bases). Trimming pared 3 bases from V and 5 bases from J, leaving 8 bases between. CDR1 and CDR2 (germline): WSHSY, SAAADI. CDR3 length: 13 amino acids. The CDR3 DNA reads TGCGCCAGCAGTGAACAGGTTGATCAGCCCCAGCATTTT. This codes for CASSEQVDQPQHF.

This clonotype was seen repeatedly, ten times or more. V is TRBV12-3 or TRBV12-4 and J is TRBJ2-2; D might be TRBD1 or TRBD2, each matching 5 bases. This CDR3 spans 14 amino acids. V was trimmed by 7 bases and J by 3 bases, leaving 12 bases between them. The CDR3 nucleotides read TGTGCCAGCACCCGGGACGGCGACACCGGGGAGCTGTTTTTT. Encoded protein: CASTRDGDTGELFF.

This rearrangement joins TRBV20-1 to TRBJ2-5; D gene unclear. The germline V gene has CDR1 DFQATT and CDR2 SNEGSKA (reference sequence). V gave up 0 bases and J gave up 2 bases, with 10 bases separating them. This CDR3 contains 14 residues. In nucleotides, the CDR3 is TGCAGTGCTAGAGAAGGAAGGCAACAAGAGACCCAGTACTTC. Amino acid sequence: CSAREGRQQETQYF.

This clonotype was seen a handful of times. It may be a read error: a sequence one base away is much more abundant. The V gene is TRBV12-3 or TRBV12-4, the J gene TRBJ2-7; no clear D gene. The CDR3 contains 15 residues. The V gene lost 1 base and the J gene lost 1 base, with 11 bases spanning the gap. CDR3 nucleotide sequence: TGTGCCAGCAGTTTAGTTGGTAACGGTTCCTACGAGCAGTACTTC. It codes for CASSLVGNGSYEQYF.

Ten or more counts support this clonotype. DNA for the CDR3: TGTGCCAGCAGTCTTTACTCTGACGGGATGAACACTGAAGCTTTCTTT. As protein: CASSLYSDGMNTEAFF. This chain links TRBV12-3 or TRBV12-4 with TRBJ1-1; no definite D call. V was cut by 5 bases and J by 0 bases, with 16 bases left in between. The CDR3 loop spans 16 amino acids.

This clonotype has a count of ten or more. The chain is built from TRBV6-2 or TRBV6-3 and TRBJ2-7; 10 bases are a match to TRBD2. There are 19 residues in the CDR3. Germline V gene sequence: CDR1 MNHEY, CDR2 SVGEGT. V lost 5 bases to trimming and J lost 0 bases; unmatched junction nucleotides: 16. DNA of the CDR3: TGTGCCAGCAGTACCAGAGAGGGGACTAGCGAAAAGTACTCCTACGAGCAGTACTTC. Translation: CASSTREGTSEKYSYEQYF.

The rearrangement uses TRBV4-3 and TRBJ1-1, with a tentative D call TRBD1 (5 bases). The CDR3 extends over 16 amino acids. Trimming took 0 bases from V and 6 from J, leaving 17 bases between them. Germline values: CDR1 LGHNA, CDR2 YSLEER. This chain's CDR3 is CASSQDPGGVGAEAFF. In nucleotides, the CDR3 is TGCGCCAGCAGCCAAGATCCGGGAGGGGTTGGCGCTGAAGCTTTCTTT.

A word on this clonotype: Mismatch with germline at one junction end may stem from a read error. The chain couples TRBV11-2 to TRBJ2-7, with 9 bases matching TRBD2. This CDR3 is built from 15 residues. Germline values: CDR1 SGHAT, CDR2 FQNNGV. The CDR3 sequence: CASSLELAGVSEQYF. The CDR3 coding sequence is TGTGCCAGCAGCCTAGAGTTAGCGGGAGTTTCCGAGCAGTACTTC.

The gene calls are TRBV20-1 and TRBJ2-7, with D maybe TRBD2 (6 bases). CDR3 size: 15 residues. From germline, CDR1 is DFQATT and CDR2 SNEGSKA (reference sequence). V gave up 0 bases and J gave up 6 bases, with 18 bases separating them. This CDR3 is CSARDRAEDYSEQYF. The DNA for the CDR3 is TGCAGTGCTAGAGATCGAGCGGAGGACTACTCCGAGCAGTACTTC.